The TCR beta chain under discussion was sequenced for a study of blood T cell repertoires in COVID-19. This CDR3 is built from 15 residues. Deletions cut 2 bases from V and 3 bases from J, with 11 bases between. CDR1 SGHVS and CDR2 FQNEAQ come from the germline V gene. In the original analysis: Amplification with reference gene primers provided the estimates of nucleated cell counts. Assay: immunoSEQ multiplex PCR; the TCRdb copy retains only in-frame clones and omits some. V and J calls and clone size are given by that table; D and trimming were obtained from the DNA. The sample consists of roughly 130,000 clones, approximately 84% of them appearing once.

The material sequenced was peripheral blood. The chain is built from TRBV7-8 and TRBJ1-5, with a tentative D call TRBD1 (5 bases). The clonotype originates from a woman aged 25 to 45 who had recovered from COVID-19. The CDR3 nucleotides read TGTGCCAGCAGCTTACGGGACTCTCTCAATCAGCCCCAGCATTTT. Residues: CASSLRDSLNQPQHF.